A selection of T cell receptor beta chains follows, all from one sample in a study of OX40 agonist ivuxolimab in advanced cancers. Assay used: immunoSEQ multiplex PCR; TCRdb lists only in-frame clones, some missing. The sample records around 81,000 clones, around four fifths being singletons. The starting material was CD4+ or CD8+ T cells sorted from blood, obtained in a trial of the OX40 agonist ivuxolimab. These receptors all stem from an adult with an advanced solid tumor such as melanoma, head and neck, liver or kidney cancer. Each CDR3 is given with its conserved first and last residue. Each record gives: CDR3 length, clone size, D gene, V gene, J gene, CDR3 protein, CDR3 DNA. The D gene is left open where the match is weak. Some rows have no size entry. The others give once, few or many, or a class for an expanded clone.

len: 19; abundance: .; d_gene: TRBD2; v_gene: TRBV4-1; j_gene: TRBJ2-6; CDR3aa: CASSQAYLAGGSGANVLTF; CDR3nt: TGCGCCAGCAGCCAAGCGTATCTAGCGGGAGGGAGTGGGGCCAACGTCCTGACTTTC
len: 19; abundance: .; d_gene: .; v_gene: TRBV30; j_gene: TRBJ2-5; CDR3aa: CAWSVSLLLRDSIQETQYF; CDR3nt: TGTGCCTGGAGTGTAAGCCTCCTACTTCGGGACTCTATACAAGAGACCCAGTACTTC
len: 13; abundance: .; d_gene: .; v_gene: TRBV5-4; j_gene: TRBJ2-1; CDR3aa: CASSPTRGNEQFF; CDR3nt: TGTGCCAGCAGCCCAACCAGGGGCAATGAGCAGTTCTTC
len: 17; abundance: .; d_gene: .; v_gene: TRBV4-1; j_gene: TRBJ1-5; CDR3aa: CASSPDPTGYLNQPQHF; CDR3nt: TGCGCCAGCAGTCCTGATCCTACAGGGTATCTCAATCAGCCCCAGCATTTT
len: 15; abundance: .; d_gene: .; v_gene: TRBV9; j_gene: TRBJ2-1; CDR3aa: CASSRRGAPYNEQFF; CDR3nt: TGTGCCAGCAGCCGCAGGGGGGCCCCCTACAATGAGCAGTTCTTC
len: 14; abundance: .; d_gene: TRBD2; v_gene: TRBV28; j_gene: TRBJ2-1; CDR3aa: CASSGGVDYNEQFF; CDR3nt: TGTGCCAGCAGCGGGGGGGTAGACTACAATGAGCAGTTCTTC
len: 16; abundance: .; d_gene: .; v_gene: TRBV9; j_gene: TRBJ2-6; CDR3aa: CASSVGEGSGANVLTF; CDR3nt: TGTGCCAGCAGCGTGGGTGAGGGGTCTGGGGCCAACGTCCTGACTTTC
len: 15; abundance: .; d_gene: .; v_gene: TRBV2; j_gene: TRBJ2-1; CDR3aa: CASILDGASWNEQFF; CDR3nt: TGTGCCAGCATTTTAGACGGTGCATCTTGGAATGAGCAGTTCTTC
len: 15; abundance: few; d_gene: .; v_gene: TRBV28; j_gene: TRBJ1-6; CDR3aa: CASSVMGGNNSPLHF; CDR3nt: TGTGCCAGCAGTGTCATGGGGGGAAATAATTCACCCCTCCACTTT
len: 15; abundance: .; d_gene: TRBD1; v_gene: TRBV9; j_gene: TRBJ2-1; CDR3aa: CASSVAGTGLNEQFF; CDR3nt: TGTGCCAGCAGCGTAGCCGGGACAGGACTCAATGAGCAGTTCTTC
len: 15; abundance: .; d_gene: TRBD2; v_gene: TRBV30; j_gene: TRBJ2-1; CDR3aa: CAWSDGLAGAGEQFF; CDR3nt: TGTGCCTGGAGTGACGGACTAGCGGGGGCAGGGGAGCAGTTCTTC
len: 14; abundance: .; d_gene: TRBD1; v_gene: TRBV28; j_gene: TRBJ1-2; CDR3aa: CAIPSGQGGYGYTF; CDR3nt: TGTGCCATCCCGTCCGGACAGGGTGGTTATGGCTACACCTTC
len: 13; abundance: .; d_gene: .; v_gene: TRBV5-4; j_gene: TRBJ1-2; CDR3aa: CASSIWGIDGYTF; CDR3nt: TGTGCCAGCAGTATTTGGGGGATCGATGGCTACACCTTC
len: 12; abundance: .; d_gene: .; v_gene: TRBV19; j_gene: TRBJ1-2; CDR3aa: CASSMGTGGYTF; CDR3nt: TGTGCCAGTAGTATGGGCACGGGGGGCTACACCTTC
len: 13; abundance: few; d_gene: .; v_gene: TRBV2; j_gene: TRBJ1-5; CDR3aa: CASSAQLPGAQHF; CDR3nt: TGTGCCAGCAGCGCCCAGTTACCAGGGGCCCAGCATTTT
len: 11; abundance: .; d_gene: .; v_gene: TRBV19; j_gene: TRBJ2-1; CDR3aa: CASRLYNEQFF; CDR3nt: TGTGCCAGTAGATTGTACAATGAGCAGTTCTTC
len: 15; abundance: .; d_gene: TRBD1; v_gene: TRBV9; j_gene: TRBJ1-4; CDR3aa: CASSVGGQEGEKLFF; CDR3nt: TGTGCCAGCAGCGTAGGGGGACAGGAGGGTGAAAAACTGTTTTTT
len: 15; abundance: once; d_gene: .; v_gene: TRBV19; j_gene: TRBJ2-1; CDR3aa: CASSGPQSSYNEQFF; CDR3nt: TGTGCCAGTAGTGGCCCCCAAAGCTCCTACAATGAGCAGTTCTTC
len: 12; abundance: .; d_gene: .; v_gene: TRBV30; j_gene: TRBJ2-7; CDR3aa: CAWVPQGFEQYF; CDR3nt: TGTGCCTGGGTCCCTCAGGGCTTCGAGCAGTACTTC
len: 13; abundance: .; d_gene: TRBD2; v_gene: TRBV27; j_gene: TRBJ2-3; CDR3aa: CASSLIAGDTQYF; CDR3nt: TGTGCCAGCAGTTTGATAGCGGGAGATACGCAGTATTTT
len: 15; abundance: .; d_gene: .; v_gene: TRBV13; j_gene: TRBJ1-1; CDR3aa: CASSLDGQGGTEAFF; CDR3nt: TGTGCCAGCAGCTTAGATGGGCAGGGTGGCACTGAAGCTTTCTTT
len: 13; abundance: .; d_gene: .; v_gene: TRBV14; j_gene: TRBJ2-1; CDR3aa: CASSKGRAAEQFF; CDR3nt: TGTGCCAGCAGCAAGGGACGCGCAGCGGAGCAGTTCTTC
len: 14; abundance: .; d_gene: TRBD1; v_gene: TRBV30; j_gene: TRBJ1-5; CDR3aa: CAWSEGQGDQPQHF; CDR3nt: TGTGCCTGGAGCGAAGGACAGGGTGATCAGCCCCAGCATTTT
len: 15; abundance: .; d_gene: .; v_gene: TRBV5-6; j_gene: TRBJ2-5; CDR3aa: CASSSGGRGQETQYF; CDR3nt: TGTGCCAGCAGCTCTGGAGGGAGGGGGCAAGAGACCCAGTACTTC
len: 14; abundance: few; d_gene: TRBD2; v_gene: TRBV7-2; j_gene: TRBJ2-7; CDR3aa: CASSYPAGGNEQYF; CDR3nt: TGTGCCAGCAGCTACCCAGCGGGAGGGAACGAGCAGTACTTC
len: 13; abundance: .; d_gene: TRBD2; v_gene: TRBV29-1; j_gene: TRBJ2-1; CDR3aa: CSVEGLAGNEQFF; CDR3nt: TGCAGCGTGGAGGGACTAGCAGGCAATGAGCAGTTCTTC
len: 13; abundance: .; d_gene: .; v_gene: TRBV9; j_gene: TRBJ2-7; CDR3aa: CASSVGDGRRQYF; CDR3nt: TGTGCCAGCAGCGTCGGCGATGGACGGCGGCAGTACTTC
len: 16; abundance: few; d_gene: .; v_gene: TRBV2; j_gene: TRBJ2-1; CDR3aa: CASSADSYGLYNEQFF; CDR3nt: TGTGCCAGCAGTGCGGACTCTTACGGTCTTTACAATGAGCAGTTCTTC
len: 15; abundance: .; d_gene: TRBD2; v_gene: TRBV27; j_gene: TRBJ2-3; CDR3aa: CASTLAGGTTDTQYF; CDR3nt: TGTGCCAGCACCCTAGCGGGGGGAACCACAGATACGCAGTATTTT
len: 11; abundance: .; d_gene: .; v_gene: TRBV20-1; j_gene: TRBJ2-5; CDR3aa: CSASFGLPRYF; CDR3nt: TGCAGTGCTAGCTTTGGACTGCCCCGGTACTTC
len: 15; abundance: .; d_gene: TRBD1; v_gene: TRBV6-5; j_gene: TRBJ1-2; CDR3aa: CASSYGQGVDYGYTF; CDR3nt: TGTGCCAGCAGTTACGGACAGGGAGTGGACTATGGCTACACCTTC
len: 14; abundance: .; d_gene: .; v_gene: TRBV7-2; j_gene: TRBJ2-3; CDR3aa: CASSFGFSTDTQYF; CDR3nt: TGTGCCAGCAGCTTTGGGTTCAGCACAGATACGCAGTATTTT
len: 16; abundance: once; d_gene: .; v_gene: TRBV4-2; j_gene: TRBJ2-4; CDR3aa: CASSPLGVGAKNIQYF; CDR3nt: TGTGCCAGCAGCCCCCTTGGAGTTGGGGCCAAAAACATTCAGTACTTC
len: 15; abundance: .; d_gene: .; v_gene: TRBV7-2; j_gene: TRBJ2-5; CDR3aa: CASSLNRHYQETQYF; CDR3nt: TGTGCCAGCAGCTTAAATCGACACTACCAAGAGACCCAGTACTTC
len: 15; abundance: .; d_gene: .; v_gene: TRBV7-9; j_gene: TRBJ1-2; CDR3aa: CASSNLTGGNYGYTF; CDR3nt: TGTGCCAGCAGCAATTTAACCGGAGGCAACTATGGCTACACCTTC
len: 15; abundance: .; d_gene: .; v_gene: TRBV18; j_gene: TRBJ2-7; CDR3aa: CASSPRQTLSYEQYF; CDR3nt: TGTGCCAGCTCTCCTAGACAGACGCTCTCCTACGAGCAGTACTTC
len: 16; abundance: .; d_gene: .; v_gene: TRBV6-5; j_gene: TRBJ1-3; CDR3aa: CASSYQGPGSGNTIYF; CDR3nt: TGTGCCAGCAGTTACCAGGGACCGGGATCTGGAAACACCATATATTTT
len: 14; abundance: .; d_gene: .; v_gene: TRBV7-6; j_gene: TRBJ2-5; CDR3aa: CASSLGGAKETQYF; CDR3nt: TGTGCCAGCAGCTTAGGGGGCGCGAAAGAGACCCAGTACTTC
len: 13; abundance: .; d_gene: .; v_gene: TRBV28; j_gene: TRBJ2-7; CDR3aa: CASSSGGSYEQYF; CDR3nt: TGTGCCAGCAGTAGCGGAGGGTCCTACGAGCAGTACTTC
len: 12; abundance: .; d_gene: .; v_gene: TRBV11-2; j_gene: TRBJ2-1; CDR3aa: CASESSYNEQFF; CDR3nt: TGTGCGAGCGAGAGCTCCTACAATGAGCAGTTCTTC
len: 14; abundance: .; d_gene: .; v_gene: TRBV7-2; j_gene: TRBJ1-4; CDR3aa: CASRQQGVNEKLFF; CDR3nt: TGTGCCAGTCGGCAGCAAGGGGTCAATGAAAAACTGTTTTTT
len: 21; abundance: .; d_gene: .; v_gene: TRBV21-1; j_gene: TRBJ2-3; CDR3aa: CASSKGRGTSGIEDTTDTQYF; CDR3nt: TGTGCCAGCAGCAAAGGTAGGGGGACTAGCGGAATCGAAGATACCACAGATACGCAGTATTTT
len: 15; abundance: .; d_gene: TRBD1; v_gene: TRBV28; j_gene: TRBJ1-4; CDR3aa: CASRPTGQTNEKLFF; CDR3nt: TGTGCCAGCAGACCGACGGGACAGACGAATGAAAAACTGTTTTTT
len: 14; abundance: .; d_gene: .; v_gene: TRBV27; j_gene: TRBJ1-5; CDR3aa: CASRSGGARQPQHF; CDR3nt: TGTGCCAGCAGATCGGGGGGGGCAAGGCAGCCCCAGCATTTT
len: 16; abundance: .; d_gene: TRBD2; v_gene: TRBV6-6; j_gene: TRBJ2-3; CDR3aa: CASSYSLAGGIDTQYF; CDR3nt: TGTGCCAGCAGTTACTCCCTAGCGGGGGGAATAGATACGCAGTATTTT
len: 16; abundance: .; d_gene: .; v_gene: TRBV7-8; j_gene: TRBJ1-5; CDR3aa: CASSPATGHSNQPQHF; CDR3nt: TGTGCCAGCAGCCCTGCCACCGGCCATAGCAATCAGCCCCAGCATTTT
len: 15; abundance: once; d_gene: .; v_gene: TRBV6-6; j_gene: TRBJ2-3; CDR3aa: CASSSHGVGTDTQYF; CDR3nt: TGTGCCAGCAGTTCCCACGGGGTGGGCACAGATACGCAGTATTTT
len: 14; abundance: .; d_gene: TRBD2; v_gene: TRBV30; j_gene: TRBJ2-1; CDR3aa: CACLGGRVGNEQFF; CDR3nt: TGTGCCTGTCTCGGCGGGAGGGTGGGGAATGAGCAGTTCTTC
len: 15; abundance: .; d_gene: TRBD1; v_gene: TRBV6-6; j_gene: TRBJ1-4; CDR3aa: CASSSPGQGDEKLFF; CDR3nt: TGTGCCAGCAGCTCTCCGGGACAGGGCGACGAAAAACTGTTTTTT
len: 14; abundance: few; d_gene: TRBD1; v_gene: TRBV5-8; j_gene: TRBJ1-1; CDR3aa: CASREQGAQTEAFF; CDR3nt: TGTGCCAGCAGGGAACAGGGGGCGCAAACTGAAGCTTTCTTT
len: 19; abundance: .; d_gene: .; v_gene: TRBV14; j_gene: TRBJ1-1; CDR3aa: CASSQDMLDGVGRSTEAFF; CDR3nt: TGTGCCAGCAGCCAAGATATGTTGGATGGAGTAGGGCGTTCCACTGAAGCTTTCTTT
len: 15; abundance: few; d_gene: TRBD2; v_gene: TRBV7-2; j_gene: TRBJ2-7; CDR3aa: CASTRLTSGAYEQYF; CDR3nt: TGTGCCAGCACCCGGCTCACTAGCGGAGCCTACGAGCAGTACTTC